This entry features one T cell receptor beta chain sequence. What antigen it recognizes has not been identified. Within one base of it there is no much larger clone, and no base qualities were kept. The entry originates in a study of blood T cell repertoires in COVID-19 (TCRdb year 2020). Some background on the complete study: Samples from collaborators originated in the United States, Italy and Spain and spanned both the acute and convalescent phases of COVID-19. The prospective study material was composed of cDNA or gDNA derived from T cells, B-cell-depleted T cells, or PBMCs. Where HLA class I and class II types were available, the types were taken from metadata supplied by the sample provider, not from assay-based typing. The samples were drawn from two sources: the first 160 participants of the ongoing ImmuneRACE study, and over 1,000 subjects contributed by 6 global collaborators. Deeply sampled blood TCRbeta repertoires from subjects exposed to, actively infected with, or recovered from COVID-19 were included in the dataset. The repertoires were released in a freely available public database intended as a resource for research on the immune response to SARS-CoV-2. A de-identified subject ID, COVID-19 status, age in years and sex were almost always included in the sample metadata. Broader findings and caveats from the paper: Clinical and demographic metadata were provided uncurated, with the amount varying by source and participant.

Each collaborating institution followed its own protocols to collect whole blood in K2EDTA tubes. For TCRbeta analysis, collaborator samples were shipped as frozen whole blood, as isolated PBMCs, or as DNA extracted from either sample type. TCRbeta CDR3 regions were amplified from genomic DNA using the immunoSEQ Assay, a bias-controlled multiplex PCR. The published analysis was carried out like this. Within the assay, amplification of reference gene primers was used to estimate how many nucleated cells each sample contained. To quantify the absolute abundance of each unique TCRbeta CDR3 rearrangement, sequence reads were collapsed and filtered. For each sample, productive Simpson clonality was calculated as the square root of Simpson's diversity index across productive rearrangements. TCRdb's version of the immuneACCESS table is confined to in-frame rearrangements and falls short of the full clone set. An unresolved V gene accounts for under half of the shortfall where checked; the remainder is of unknown origin. From that table come the V and J calls and clone size; the DNA was used to work out D and trimming. The sample contains around 120,000 clones, approximately 83% of them found a single time. Clones ranked in the top ten supply 11% of the sample.

Sequencing input: peripheral blood. The clonotype was recovered from a man older than 75 with acute or convalescent COVID-19.

CDR3 sequence: CASSISGSSYEQYF. DNA sequence: TGTGCCAGCAGTATTAGCGGGAGTTCCTACGAGCAGTACTTC. This receptor chain uses TRBV6-6 and TRBJ2-7; 9 central nucleotides agree with TRBD2. The CDR3 has 14 amino acids, counting the end cysteine and phenylalanine. The retained sequence is limited to the CDR3, 42 bases, with the frame set at the first base. CDR1 and CDR2 (MNHNY, SVGAGI) derive from the germline V gene (reference sequence). V has 5 bases trimmed and J has 1 base trimmed; junction bases matching no gene number 3.